This entry lists 10 T cell receptor beta chains sequenced from one sample in a study of blood T cell repertoires in COVID-19. This table comes from immunoSEQ multiplex PCR, and its TCRdb copy is limited to in-frame clones, with some not included. The sample consists of about 160,000 clones, roughly 81% of them appearing once. The specimen was peripheral blood. The receptors shown here come from a woman in her fifties or sixties with COVID-19, enrolled during active disease.

The V and J genes are TRBV5-6 and TRBJ2-7; 9 bases align to TRBD2. Looked up from germline, CDR1 is SGHDT and CDR2 is YYEEEE. V was pared by 4 bases and J by 2 bases, with 4 bases of the junction left unmatched. This CDR3 comprises 14 residues. CDR3 protein: CASSKAGGTYEQYF. The CDR3 DNA reads as TGTGCCAGCAGCAAAGCGGGGGGCACCTACGAGCAGTACTTC.

The chain uses TRBV3-1 (or the pseudogene TRBV3-2) and TRBJ1-2; no reliable D call. Trimming took off 6 bases at V and 0 bases at J, with 14 bases between the two ends. Germline V gene data show CDR1 as LGHDT and CDR2 as YNNKEL (reference sequence). The CDR3 sequence is 15 residues long. The CDR3 here is CASSFRQSPNYGYTF. The DNA for the CDR3 is TGTGCCAGCAGTTTTCGACAATCCCCTAACTATGGCTACACCTTC.

V gene TRBV2 combines with J gene TRBJ2-1, with TRBD1 matching over 8 bases. The ends lost 2 bases at V and 8 bases at J; junction bases unmatched: 5. The CDR3 extends over 14 amino acids. Germline V lookup: CDR1 SNHLY, CDR2 FYNNEI. The chain's CDR3 is CASSEKDRVDEQFF. The CDR3 bases are TGTGCCAGCAGTGAAAAGGACAGGGTAGATGAGCAGTTCTTC. Looking up the rest from reference TRBV2 and TRBJ2-1 gives the full variable domain: EPEVTQTPSHQVTQMGQEVILRCVPISNHLYFYWYRQILGQKVEFLVSFYNNEISEKSEIFDDQFSVERPDGSNFTLKIRSTKLEDSAMYFCASSEKDRVDEQFFGPGTRLTVL.

This clone showed up just a few times. The chain uses TRBV2 and TRBJ1-1, with a weak D call TRBD1 (6 bases). This CDR3 is 12 amino acids long. V was clipped by 5 bases and J by 4 bases, with 8 bases between them. Per the germline V gene, CDR1 is SNHLY and CDR2 is FYNNEI. CDR3 sequence: CASSRRGTEAFF. CDR3 DNA sequence: TGTGCCAGCAGTCGCAGGGGCACTGAAGCTTTCTTT.

The chain joins TRBV7-9 to TRBJ1-1; D is ambiguous. Germline CDR1 and CDR2: SEHNR and FQNEAQ (reference sequence). The ends were cut back, 0 bases at V and 13 bases at J, with 18 bases in the middle. The CDR3 contains 14 residues. CDR3 DNA: TGTGCCAGCAGCTTAGCGGTTGCAGCGGAGTCTGGTTTCTTT. Protein sequence: CASSLAVAAESGFF.

The rearrangement joins TRBV12-5 to TRBJ2-3; 10 bases are a match to TRBD1. The V gene end was trimmed by 1 base and the J gene end by 6 bases; junction bases not matched to a gene: 4. The V gene's germline CDR1 is LGHNT and CDR2 FRNRAP. CDR3 size: 15 residues. DNA for the CDR3: TGTGCTAGTGGTTTGGGACAGGGGGCAGCGGATACGCAGTATTTT. Translating it yields CASGLGQGAADTQYF.

The chain employs TRBV10-3 and TRBJ1-2; D possibly corresponds to TRBD1 (5 bases). The CDR3 covers 13 residues. Germline-derived CDR1 and CDR2 are ENHRY and SYGVKD. Deletions cut 5 bases from V and 3 bases from J, with 10 bases between. The CDR3 is CAISRLTDYGYTF. The CDR3 nucleotides read TGTGCCATCAGTAGACTGACAGACTATGGCTACACCTTC.

This chain links TRBV6-5 with TRBJ1-1, with TRBD1 matching 7 bases. The CDR3 extends over 14 amino acids. Germline assignment: CDR1 MNHEY and CDR2 SVGAGI. The V gene end was trimmed by 5 bases and the J gene end by 4 bases; junction bases not matched to a gene: 7. The CDR3 here is CASSKRQGGTEAFF. Here the CDR3 DNA reads TGTGCCAGCAGTAAACGACAGGGCGGCACTGAAGCTTTCTTT.

This clone was seen only once. CDR3: CASSQGLTGNGYTF. CDR3 coding DNA: TGTGCCAGCAGCCAAGGCTTGACAGGGAACGGCTACACCTTC. This chain connects TRBV3-1 (or the pseudogene TRBV3-2) to TRBJ1-2; 7 bases agree with TRBD1. From germline, CDR1 is LGHDT and CDR2 YNNKEL (reference sequence). The CDR3 has 14 amino acids. The trim removed 1 base at V and 8 bases at J, leaving 7 bases unmatched.

This clone was counted a single time. The gene calls are TRBV6-1 and TRBJ2-1, with 8 bases fitting TRBD2. In germline, CDR1 is MNHNS, CDR2 SASEGT. There are 14 residues in the CDR3. V shed 0 bases, J shed 15 bases, and the junction held 10 bases outside the gene matches. CDR3 in DNA: TGTGCCAGCAGTGAAGCGCTTCGGCGGGGGGAAGGGTTCTTC. It codes for CASSEALRRGEGFF.